Below are 27 T cell receptor beta chains sequenced from a single sample in a study of blood T cell repertoires in COVID-19 (TCRdb year 2020). Library preparation was by the immunoSEQ multiplex PCR assay. The immuneACCESS repertoire file appears here via TCRdb, limited to in-frame rearrangements. These files lack a portion of the clones; in checked studies, under half of the deficit traces to unresolved V genes, and the cause of the others is not known. Recorded for this sample are under 250,000 clones; less than 85% of them occurred a single time. About 2.5% of the sample is taken by the ten largest. Material for sequencing was peripheral blood. These receptors originate from a woman in her seventies with active or convalescent COVID-19.

The chain combines TRBV19 with TRBJ2-1; 10 positions agree with TRBD2. Germline assignment: CDR1 LNHDA and CDR2 SQIVND (reference sequence). The CDR3 contains 15 residues. After removal of 3 bases from V and 9 bases from J, the junction contained 8 bases not matched to a gene. CDR3 nucleotides: TGTGCCAGTAGTATCGGGCTAGCGGGAGAGGGTGAGCAGTTCTTC. Its protein product is CASSIGLAGEGEQFF.

This clone has just one count. CDR3 amino acids: CASRNVPLGGRQETQYF. CDR3 DNA: TGTGCCAGCAGGAATGTCCCATTAGGCGGCAGACAAGAGACCCAGTACTTC. The rearrangement links TRBV6-9 to TRBJ2-5, with D uncertain. The V end was cut by 6 bases, the J end by 2 bases, with 22 bases between. Germline V gives CDR1 MNHGY, CDR2 SVAAGI. The CDR3 length is 17 residues.

The chain employs TRBV6-5 and TRBJ1-1; the D is unclear. With 6 bases removed from V and 6 bases from J, the gap between germline ends came to 11 bases. This CDR3 is 12 amino acids long. Germline V gene lookup returns CDR1 MNHEY and CDR2 SVGAGI. The CDR3 DNA is TGTGCCAGCAGCCGACTATGGGCTGAAGCTTTCTTT. Protein: CASSRLWAEAFF.

In nucleotides, the CDR3 is TGCGCCAGCAGCCAAAGAGGGATCCCCTCCATGAACACTGAAGCTTTCTTT. This gives the protein CASSQRGIPSMNTEAFF. This chain uses TRBV4-1 with TRBJ1-1, with no clear D. V lost 2 bases and J 0 bases, leaving 16 bases between the germline ends. CDR1 MGHRA and CDR2 YSYEKL come from the germline V gene. This CDR3 is 17 amino acids long.

The chain joins TRBV25-1 to TRBJ1-2; 7 bases agree with TRBD1. This CDR3 has 13 amino acids. Germline V gives CDR1 MGHDK, CDR2 SYGVNS. V shed 4 bases and J 12 bases; nucleotides not matched to a gene: 11. CDR3 amino acids: CASSGRQGGKNTF. The CDR3 region has the DNA TGTGCCAGCAGTGGACGACAGGGTGGTAAAAACACCTTC.

V is TRBV5-6 and J is TRBJ2-1; 12 bases are shared with TRBD2. This CDR3 comprises 16 residues. V trimming: 2 bases; J trimming: 3 bases; junction bases outside the gene matches: 3. From germline, CDR1 is SGHDT and CDR2 YYEEEE. For the CDR3, the DNA is TGTGCCAGCAGCTTCTGGACTAGCGGGAACTACAATGAGCAGTTCTTC. Protein: CASSFWTSGNYNEQFF.

The rearrangement uses TRBV7-9 and TRBJ2-3; unclear D gene. The CDR3 is 12 residues long. The V end lost 5 bases, the J end lost 3 bases, and 6 bases lay between the germline ends. Germline lookup yields CDR1 SEHNR and CDR2 FQNEAQ (reference sequence). CDR3 residues: CASSARTDTQYF. The DNA of the CDR3 is TGTGCCAGCAGCGCTCGGACAGATACGCAGTATTTT.

The chain couples TRBV7-2 to TRBJ2-1; tentative D call: TRBD2 (6 bases). CDR3 size: 17 residues. V shed 4 bases and J shed 4 bases, with 20 bases lying between them. Germline CDR1 reads SGHTA; CDR2 reads FQGNSA. CDR3 DNA: TGTGCCAGCAGCTCCGTTGTGGTCGCGGGGCCGTACAATGAGCAGTTCTTC. This codes for CASSSVVVAGPYNEQFF.

The rearrangement uses TRBV2 and TRBJ2-7; TRBD1 matches at 8 bases. After removal of 9 bases from V and 6 bases from J, the junction contained 13 bases not matched to a gene. The CDR3 loop spans 14 amino acids. Germline CDR1 is SNHLY and CDR2 is FYNNEI. CDR3 bases: TGTGCCAGTTATAAGGACAGGGCTGACTCCGAGCAGTACTTC. The encoded protein is CASYKDRADSEQYF.

The gene calls are TRBV2 and TRBJ2-1, with TRBD2 matching over 13 bases. The CDR3 spans 14 residues. CDR1 SNHLY and CDR2 FYNNEI come from the germline V gene. J lost 6 bases, V lost 6 bases, and 2 bases had no gene match. The CDR3, as DNA: TGTGCCAGCAGACTAGCGGGAGGGCTCAATGAGCAGTTCTTC. This gives the protein CASRLAGGLNEQFF.

V and J are TRBV4-2 and TRBJ2-2, with unresolved D. This CDR3 has 15 amino acids. V was pared by 1 base and J by 6 bases, with 12 bases between. Germline V gene lookup returns CDR1 LGHNA and CDR2 YNFKEQ. DNA for the CDR3: TGTGCCAGCAGCCAAGGACCAGCTCGGGCCGGGGAGCTGTTTTTT. This gives the protein CASSQGPARAGELFF.

V gene TRBV10-2 combines with J gene TRBJ2-7, with D possibly being TRBD1 (6 bases). This CDR3 has 14 residues. CDR1 is WSHSY, CDR2 SAAADI, per germline. The V gene lost 6 bases and the J gene lost 2 bases, with 14 bases spanning the gap. The CDR3 DNA reads as TGCGCCAGCAGGATGACAGGTGCCACCTACGAGCAGTACTTC. This sequence encodes CASRMTGATYEQYF.

The chain links TRBV30 to TRBJ1-1; D not certain. This CDR3 contains 13 residues. V was clipped by 6 bases and J by 7 bases, with 18 bases between them. Germline-derived CDR1 and CDR2 are GTSNPN and SVGIG (reference sequence). The DNA for the CDR3 is TGTGCCTGTCACTTTGCCCCGGGTTTTGAAGCTTTCTTT. Amino acids: CACHFAPGFEAFF.

This clone was counted once. The chain recombines TRBV30 with TRBJ1-5, with TRBD1 identical over 7 bases. Germline V CDR1 and CDR2: GTSNPN, SVGIG (reference sequence). The CDR3 contains 18 residues. Trimming cost V 5 bases and J 0 bases; bases outside gene matches: 16. This CDR3 is CAWAPSLRDSYSNQPQHF. The CDR3 region has the DNA TGTGCCTGGGCCCCTTCTCTCCGGGACAGCTATAGCAATCAGCCCCAGCATTTT.

This chain joins TRBV11-3 and TRBJ2-1, with TRBD2 identical over 9 bases. Germline-derived CDR1 and CDR2 are SGHNT and YENEEA. This CDR3 has 17 amino acids. Trimming removed 6 bases from V and 6 bases from J; junction bases left unmatched: 15. Here the CDR3 DNA reads TGTGCCAGCAGTGCAAATGGCCAGCGGGGGGCCCTCAATGAGCAGTTCTTC. This translates into CASSANGQRGALNEQFF.

This clone was seen only once. The chain couples TRBV11-2 to TRBJ2-1, with 7 bases lining up with TRBD1. The length of the CDR3 is 15 residues. J was trimmed by 0 bases and V by 5 bases; bases with no gene match: 4. The germline gives CDR1 SGHAT, CDR2 FQNNGV. The CDR3 DNA sequence: TGTGCCAGCAGCAAAGGGGGCAGCTCCTACAATGAGCAGTTCTTC. It yields the protein CASSKGGSSYNEQFF.

This chain joins TRBV30 and TRBJ1-2; the D gene is possibly TRBD1 (5 bases). Germline loops: CDR1 GTSNPN, CDR2 SVGIG (reference sequence). This CDR3 has 16 amino acids. V was pared by 0 bases and J by 0 bases, with 14 bases between. The CDR3 is CAWSVAGEGANYGYTF. The CDR3 DNA reads TGTGCCTGGAGTGTAGCGGGGGAAGGGGCTAACTATGGCTACACCTTC.

The CDR3 protein is CAALRGNEQFF. The DNA for the CDR3 is TGTGCCGCACTACGGGGAAATGAGCAGTTCTTC. The chain joins TRBV18 to TRBJ2-1; D perhaps matches TRBD2 (5 bases). The CDR3 is made up of 11 amino acids. Germline assignment: CDR1 KGHSH and CDR2 LQKENI. V lost 11 bases and J 7 bases, leaving 12 bases between the germline ends. Drawing the rest from reference TRBV18 and TRBJ2-1, the complete variable domain is NAGVMQNPRHLVRRRGQEARLRCSPMKGHSHVYWYRQLPEEGLKFMVYLQKENIIDESGMPKERFSAEFPKEGPSILRIQQVVRGDSAAYFCAALRGNEQFFGPGTRLTVL.

This clone occurred many times. The chain recombines TRBV3-1 (or the pseudogene TRBV3-2) with TRBJ2-1; 10 bases map to TRBD2. The CDR3 runs to 14 residues. CDR1 is LGHDT and CDR2 is YNNKEL in the germline V gene (reference sequence). J gave up 3 bases and V 4 bases, and 0 bases lay outside the gene matches. The CDR3 spells CASSPSGGYNEQFF. The CDR3 region has the DNA TGTGCCAGCAGCCCTAGCGGGGGCTACAATGAGCAGTTCTTC.

J is TRBJ1-5 and V is TRBV19, with D uncertain. The V gene lost 4 bases and the J gene lost 9 bases, with 13 bases spanning the gap. Germline assignment: CDR1 LNHDA and CDR2 SQIVND (reference sequence). There are 13 residues in the CDR3. The DNA for the CDR3 is TGTGCCAGTAGTAGCCCAGGAGGAGGGCCCCAGCATTTT. Encoded protein: CASSSPGGGPQHF.

V is TRBV28 and J is TRBJ2-2; 14 bases are shared with TRBD2. V shed 7 bases and J 5 bases; nucleotides not matched to a gene: 12. The CDR3 consists of 18 residues. Germline loops: CDR1 MDHEN, CDR2 SYDVKM. This CDR3 reads CASTTGTSGRGWTGELFF. DNA of the CDR3: TGTGCCAGCACCACCGGGACTAGCGGGAGAGGCTGGACCGGGGAGCTGTTTTTT.

The CDR3 loop reads CASSQRQSGPYNEQFF. For the CDR3, the DNA is TGCGCCAGCAGCCAACGACAGTCCGGCCCCTACAATGAGCAGTTCTTC. The V gene is TRBV4-1, the J gene TRBJ2-1; D is possibly TRBD1 (5 bases). Trimming removed 2 bases at V and 2 bases at J, with 13 bases between. This CDR3 comprises 16 residues. The germline gives CDR1 MGHRA, CDR2 YSYEKL.

CDR3 nucleotide sequence: TGTGCCAGCAGCGGACAGGGCCAAGAGACCCAGTACTTC. Protein: CASSGQGQETQYF. J is TRBJ2-5 and V is TRBV6-2 or TRBV6-3, with 8 bases that match TRBD1. This CDR3 spans 13 amino acids. The junction had 1 base not matched to a gene; V was cut back by 6 bases and J by 1 base. Germline loops: CDR1 MNHEY, CDR2 SVGEGT.

The CDR3, as DNA: TGTGCCAGCAGCTGGGGGCGGACGATGAACACTGAAGCTTTCTTT. Its translation: CASSWGRTMNTEAFF. V usage is TRBV5-5 and J usage is TRBJ1-1; the D gene is possibly TRBD1 (6 bases). The CDR3 runs to 15 residues. V gave up 3 bases and J gave up 0 bases, with 12 bases separating them. Germline CDR1 and CDR2: SGHKS and YYEKEE (reference sequence).

This clone occurred once. This chain connects TRBV5-1 to TRBJ2-7; possibly TRBD1 for D (6 bases). This CDR3 has 16 residues. The V gene lost 4 bases and the J gene lost 1 base, with 18 bases spanning the gap. Germline CDR1 and CDR2: SGHRS and YFSETQ. The CDR3 loop reads CASSPNGPGTSYEQYF. The CDR3 bases are TGCGCCAGCAGCCCGAACGGCCCAGGGACATCCTACGAGCAGTACTTC.

The chain has TRBV2 and TRBJ2-1; 9 bases line up with TRBD1. Germline V gene lookup returns CDR1 SNHLY and CDR2 FYNNEI. The CDR3 length is 13 residues. The ends lost 8 bases at V and 3 bases at J; junction bases unmatched: 2. DNA of the CDR3: TGTGCCAGCCGGGACAGGGACTACAATGAGCAGTTCTTC. It is translated as CASRDRDYNEQFF.

V usage is TRBV10-3 and J usage is TRBJ2-1, with TRBD2 identical over 7 bases. V dropped 3 bases and J dropped 6; count of bases not matched to a gene: 8. The germline V gene has CDR1 ENHRY and CDR2 SYGVKD. The CDR3 spans 15 residues. CDR3 coding DNA: TGTGCCATCAGTGAAAGCGGGAAGAAGTCCAATGAGCAGTTCTTC. As protein: CAISESGKKSNEQFF.